This TCR beta chain was identified in a study of blood T cell repertoires in COVID-19. The overall study: COVID-19 samples from acute and convalescent phases originated in the United States, Italy and Spain. From T cells, B-cell-depleted T cells, or PBMCs came the material, which was cDNA or gDNA.

The V and J ends lost 2 bases and 6 bases respectively, with 11 bases between them. This CDR3 region has 14 residues. Germline V gene lookup returns CDR1 SEHNR and CDR2 FQNEAQ (reference sequence). As handled by the study authors: How many nucleated cells were present was estimated from reference gene primer amplification. Sequenced by immunoSEQ multiplex PCR; TCRdb stores in-frame clones only, minus some. V, J and clone size were drawn from that table, and D and trimming were deduced from the DNA. The data show about 110,000 clones, with about 80% seen just once and 16% held by the top ten. The chain uses TRBV7-9 and TRBJ1-3; no clear D. This receptor was taken from a woman older than 75 with active or convalescent COVID-19. Source material: peripheral blood. CDR3 protein: CASSLTGIENTIYF. CDR3 in DNA: TGTGCCAGCAGCTTAACGGGAATTGAAAACACCATATATTTT.